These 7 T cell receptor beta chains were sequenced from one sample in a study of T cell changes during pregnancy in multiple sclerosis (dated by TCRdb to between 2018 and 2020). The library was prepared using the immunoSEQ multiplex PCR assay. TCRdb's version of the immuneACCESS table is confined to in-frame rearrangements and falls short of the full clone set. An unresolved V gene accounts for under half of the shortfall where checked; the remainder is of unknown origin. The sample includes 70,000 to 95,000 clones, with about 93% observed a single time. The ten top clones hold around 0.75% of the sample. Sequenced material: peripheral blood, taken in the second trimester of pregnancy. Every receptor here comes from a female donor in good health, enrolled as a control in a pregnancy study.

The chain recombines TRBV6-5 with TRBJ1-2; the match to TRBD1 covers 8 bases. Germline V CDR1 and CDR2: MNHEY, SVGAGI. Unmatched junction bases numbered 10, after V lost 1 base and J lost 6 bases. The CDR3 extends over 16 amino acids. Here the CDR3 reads CASSYLLRGQRDGYTF. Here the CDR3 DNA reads TGTGCCAGCAGTTACTTACTCAGGGGGCAAAGGGATGGCTACACCTTC.

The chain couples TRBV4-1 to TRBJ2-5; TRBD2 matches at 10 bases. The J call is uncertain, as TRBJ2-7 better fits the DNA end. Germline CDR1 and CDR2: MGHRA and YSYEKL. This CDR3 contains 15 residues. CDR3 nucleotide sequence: TGCGCCAGCAGCCAAGATAGCGGGGGGACCTACGAGCAGTACTTC. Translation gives CASSQDSGGTYEQYF.

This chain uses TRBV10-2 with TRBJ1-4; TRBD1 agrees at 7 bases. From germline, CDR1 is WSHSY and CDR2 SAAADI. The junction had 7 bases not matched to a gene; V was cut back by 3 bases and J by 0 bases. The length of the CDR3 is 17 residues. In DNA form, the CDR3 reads TGCGCCAGCAGTGACCTCCGACAGGGCGCAACTAATGAAAAACTGTTTTTT. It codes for CASSDLRQGATNEKLFF.

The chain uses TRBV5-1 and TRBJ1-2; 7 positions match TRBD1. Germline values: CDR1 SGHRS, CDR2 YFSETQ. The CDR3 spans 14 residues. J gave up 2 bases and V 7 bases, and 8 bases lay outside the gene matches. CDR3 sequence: CASSPQGENYGYTF. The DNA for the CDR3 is TGCGCCAGCTCTCCGCAGGGGGAGAACTATGGCTACACCTTC.

The CDR3 loop is CASTGQGWISGANVLTF. CDR3 DNA sequence: TGTGCCAGTACCGGACAGGGTTGGATCTCTGGGGCCAACGTCCTGACTTTC. The gene calls are TRBV19 and TRBJ2-6; 8 positions agree with TRBD1. CDR1 is LNHDA and CDR2 is SQIVND in the germline V gene (reference sequence). CDR3 size: 17 residues. Losses at the gene ends were 7 bases for V and 0 bases for J; bases not matched to a gene: 8. Full variable domain (missing parts from reference TRBV19 and TRBJ2-6): DGGITQSPKYLFRKEGQNVTLSCEQNLNHDAMYWYRQDPGQGLRLIYYSQIVNDFQKGDIAEGYSVSREKKESFPLTVTSAQKNPTAFYLCASTGQGWISGANVLTFGAGSRLTVL.

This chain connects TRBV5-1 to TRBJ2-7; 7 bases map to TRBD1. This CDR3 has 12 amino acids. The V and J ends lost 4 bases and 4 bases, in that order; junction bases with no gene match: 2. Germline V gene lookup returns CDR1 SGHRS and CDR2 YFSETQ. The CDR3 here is CASSHRGYEQYF. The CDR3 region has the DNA TGCGCCAGCAGCCACAGGGGTTACGAGCAGTACTTC.

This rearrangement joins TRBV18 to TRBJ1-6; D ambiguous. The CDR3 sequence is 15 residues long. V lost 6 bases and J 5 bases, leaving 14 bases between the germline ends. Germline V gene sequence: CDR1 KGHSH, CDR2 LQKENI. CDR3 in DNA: TGTGCCAGCTCCCCCGGGAGCATCGATAATTCACCCCTCCACTTT. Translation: CASSPGSIDNSPLHF.